The 30 T cell receptor beta chains given below trace back to one sample, sequenced in a study of blood T cell repertoires in COVID-19. TCRdb's copy holds only in-frame clones and misses some; the assay was immunoSEQ multiplex PCR. The table shows some 66,000 clones, with about 91% occurring only once. The sample consisted of peripheral blood. These receptors all come from a human donor in a cohort sampled during active COVID-19.

The rearrangement uses TRBV6-2 or TRBV6-3 and TRBJ2-5, with unresolved D. The V end lost 5 bases, the J end lost 1 base, and 11 bases lay between the germline ends. The germline V gene encodes CDR1 MNHEY and CDR2 SVGEGT. The CDR3 loop spans 14 amino acids. The CDR3 spells CASSPRVFQETQYF. The CDR3 DNA sequence: TGTGCCAGCAGTCCCCGGGTCTTCCAAGAGACCCAGTACTTC.

This clone appeared once. The chain couples TRBV20-1 to TRBJ2-3, with 11 bases fitting TRBD2. CDR3 length: 18 amino acids. From germline, CDR1 is DFQATT and CDR2 SNEGSKA (reference sequence). Losses at the gene ends were 3 bases for V and 0 bases for J; bases not matched to a gene: 11. CDR3: CSASALAGGRPSTDTQYF. The CDR3, as DNA: TGCAGTGCTAGTGCGCTAGCGGGAGGCCGCCCTAGCACAGATACGCAGTATTTT.

The chain couples TRBV28 to TRBJ2-7; D is possibly TRBD1 (6 bases). CDR1 is MDHEN, CDR2 SYDVKM, per germline. The CDR3 totals 14 residues. Trimming removed 6 bases at V and 2 bases at J, with 14 bases between. CDR3 bases: TGTGCCAGCAGGGAGACAGGTCCTCCCTACGAGCAGTACTTC. Residues: CASRETGPPYEQYF.

The chain is built from TRBV7-9 and TRBJ2-3; no clear D. Germline loops: CDR1 SEHNR, CDR2 FQNEAQ (reference sequence). There are 11 residues in the CDR3. Trimming left V 6 bases short and J 5 bases short, with 6 bases between. CDR3 in amino acids: CASSRIDTQYF. DNA of the CDR3: TGTGCCAGCAGTAGAATAGATACGCAGTATTTT.

The rearrangement uses TRBV19 and TRBJ2-3, with TRBD2 matching over 8 bases. The CDR3 loop spans 15 amino acids. CDR1 LNHDA and CDR2 SQIVND come from the germline V gene (reference sequence). J gave up 4 bases and V 1 base, and 4 bases lay outside the gene matches. CDR3 in amino acids: CASSIGAGGPDTQYF. In DNA form, the CDR3 reads TGTGCCAGTAGTATAGGGGCGGGAGGCCCAGATACGCAGTATTTT.

The CDR3 here is CAWSQGGEAFF. CDR3 bases: TGTGCCTGGAGTCAGGGGGGTGAAGCTTTCTTT. This sequence joins TRBV30 and TRBJ1-1; 7 bases are shared with TRBD1. The CDR3 is 11 amino acids. Germline CDR1 GTSNPN, CDR2 SVGIG (reference sequence). V gave up 2 bases and J gave up 7 bases; unmatched junction bases: 1.

This clone appeared once. J is TRBJ1-2 and V is TRBV2; D is ambiguous. Trimming cost V 4 bases and J 2 bases, with 11 bases left between them. Germline CDR1 and CDR2: SNHLY and FYNNEI. The CDR3 has 14 amino acids. The CDR3 coding sequence is TGTGCCAGCAGTGCGTCTACTGCCAACTATGGCTACACCTTC. Amino acid sequence: CASSASTANYGYTF.

The chain couples TRBV7-8 to TRBJ1-3, with TRBD1 matching 8 bases. Germline CDR1 is SGHVS and CDR2 is FQNEAQ. V shed 4 bases, J shed 2 bases, and the junction held 4 bases outside the gene matches. The CDR3 contains 15 residues. The CDR3 DNA reads as TGTGCCAGCAGCTCACCGGGACAGGCTGGAAACACCATATATTTT. It yields the protein CASSSPGQAGNTIYF.

This clone was detected only once. In DNA form, the CDR3 reads TGTGCCAGCAGCAAGACTCGGAACTACGAGCAGTACTTC. This sequence encodes CASSKTRNYEQYF. The chain has TRBV3-1 (or the pseudogene TRBV3-2) and TRBJ2-7; D not certain. The CDR3 is 13 amino acids. The V gene lost 5 bases and the J gene lost 3 bases, with 11 bases spanning the gap. Germline V lookup: CDR1 LGHDT, CDR2 YNNKEL (reference sequence).

The chain links TRBV5-5 to TRBJ2-4, with 9 nucleotides matching TRBD1. The V gene's germline CDR1 is SGHKS and CDR2 YYEKEE (reference sequence). V shed 4 bases and J 0 bases; nucleotides not matched to a gene: 8. This CDR3 is 17 amino acids long. CDR3 in DNA: TGTGCCAGCAGCGCGATTCCGGGACAGGGAGCCAAAAACATTCAGTACTTC. Protein: CASSAIPGQGAKNIQYF.

The J gene is TRBJ2-3, the V gene TRBV5-1, with TRBD2 matching over 8 bases. Germline loops: CDR1 SGHRS, CDR2 YFSETQ. V gave up 2 bases and J gave up 2 bases; unmatched junction bases: 7. CDR3 size: 16 residues. In nucleotides, the CDR3 is TGCGCCAGCAGCTTACGCGGGGGGCGGGACACAGATACGCAGTATTTT. This gives the protein CASSLRGGRDTDTQYF.

The chain employs TRBV6-2 or TRBV6-3 and TRBJ1-2; weak D call: TRBD1 (6 bases). The CDR3 consists of 13 residues. V shed 6 bases and J shed 5 bases, with 13 bases lying between them. CDR1 MNHEY and CDR2 SVGEGT come from the germline V gene. CDR3: CASSLDSAYGYTF. CDR3 coding DNA: TGTGCCAGCAGCCTGGACAGCGCTTATGGCTACACCTTC.

This clone has just a few counts. This chain connects TRBV4-2 to TRBJ1-4, with TRBD1 matching over 7 bases. V gave up 4 bases and J gave up 6 bases; unmatched junction bases: 8. The germline gives CDR1 LGHNA, CDR2 YNFKEQ. The CDR3 sequence is 15 residues long. CDR3 sequence reads: CASSLTGTVDEKLFF. The CDR3 DNA follows: TGTGCCAGCAGCCTAACCGGGACAGTGGATGAAAAACTGTTTTTT.

The chain links TRBV28 to TRBJ2-5; TRBD1 is a possible D gene (5 bases). Germline-derived CDR1 and CDR2 are MDHEN and SYDVKM. Trimming stripped 2 bases from V and 3 bases from J, with 10 bases between. The CDR3 loop spans 14 amino acids. CDR3 in DNA: TGTGCCAGCAGTTTAATAGGGGCCGAAGAGACCCAGTACTTC. This encodes CASSLIGAEETQYF.

The chain recombines TRBV13 with TRBJ2-2; D is unclear. Trimming removed 5 bases at V and 0 bases at J, with 10 bases between. Germline assignment: CDR1 PRHDT and CDR2 FYEKMQ (reference sequence). This CDR3 has 15 residues. DNA of the CDR3: TGTGCCAGCAGCCCTAGAATCCCGAACACCGGGGAGCTGTTTTTT. It yields the protein CASSPRIPNTGELFF. Full variable domain (outside the CDR3, taken from reference TRBV13 and TRBJ2-2): AAGVIQSPRHLIKEKRETATLKCYPIPRHDTVYWYQQGPGQDPQFLISFYEKMQSDKGSIPDRFSAQQFSDYHSELNMSSLELGDSALYFCASSPRIPNTGELFFGEGSRLTVL.

A remark on this clone: Other DNA variants within this sample encode the same CDR3. This chain links TRBV9 with TRBJ1-3; D is possibly TRBD1 (5 bases). CDR3 length: 15 residues. V dropped 0 bases and J dropped 0 bases, with 7 bases sitting between them. Germline V gene lookup returns CDR1 SGDLS and CDR2 YYNGEE. The CDR3 DNA reads TGTGCCAGCAGCGTAGATCAGGGCTCTGGAAACACCATATATTTT. Residues: CASSVDQGSGNTIYF.

CDR3 bases: TGTGCCAGCAGCAAACTCAGAGGAAGGTACGAGCAGTACTTC. Translated, it gives CASSKLRGRYEQYF. The J gene is TRBJ2-7, the V gene TRBV21-1; the DNA was not used to check the table's D call, TRBD2. TRBV21-1 represents a pseudogene. The CDR3 has 14 amino acids.

The rearrangement links TRBV19 to TRBJ2-1, with D maybe TRBD1 (6 bases). CDR1 LNHDA and CDR2 SQIVND come from the germline V gene (reference sequence). This CDR3 has 17 amino acids. Trimming took 5 bases from V and 5 from J, leaving 22 bases between them. CDR3 in DNA: TGTGCCAGTAGTCCGACCGTGATTACCCGGACAGACAATGAGCAGTTCTTC. As protein: CASSPTVITRTDNEQFF.

The rearrangement uses TRBV6-5 and TRBJ1-3; 8 positions agree with TRBD1. This CDR3 spans 14 amino acids. V lost 6 bases, J lost 4 bases, and 5 bases stayed unmatched. Germline V gene lookup returns CDR1 MNHEY and CDR2 SVGAGI. CDR3 nucleotides: TGTGCCAGCAGGAGGCAGGGGGCCGGAAACACCATATATTTT. Translating it yields CASRRQGAGNTIYF.

J is TRBJ2-1 and V is TRBV7-2, with 8 bases identical to TRBD2. Unmatched junction bases numbered 24, after V lost 0 bases and J lost 14 bases. This CDR3 is built from 19 residues. Per germline, CDR1 SGHTA and CDR2 FQGNSA. The CDR3 DNA sequence: TGTGCCAGCAGCTTAGCCTACCGCCCGGGACTAGTAGGGGAAATGAGCAAGTTCTTC. It specifies CASSLAYRPGLVGEMSKFF. Complete variable domain (other parts from reference TRBV7-2 and TRBJ2-1): GAGVSQSPSNKVTEKGKDVELRCDPISGHTALYWYRQSLGQGLEFLIYFQGNSAPDKSGLPSDRFSAERTGGSVSTLTIQRTQQEDSAVYLCASSLAYRPGLVGEMSKFFGPGTRLTVL.

The rearrangement links TRBV3-1 (or the pseudogene TRBV3-2) to TRBJ1-2; the D is unclear. CDR1 LGHDT and CDR2 YNNKEL come from the germline V gene (reference sequence). Trimming took 1 base from V and 4 from J, leaving 4 bases between them. This CDR3 region has 12 residues. The CDR3 sequence: CASSQGAYGYTF. CDR3 DNA: TGTGCCAGCAGCCAAGGGGCCTATGGCTACACCTTC.

The chain uses TRBV21-1 and TRBJ2-4; TRBD1, the table's D call, lacks a check against the DNA. TRBV21-1 is reported as a pseudogene. This CDR3 spans 20 amino acids. CDR3 DNA sequence: TGTGCCAGCAGCAAAGCTACCGGGACAGGGGGCGGGTTGTCCAAAAACATTCAGTACTTC. This codes for CASSKATGTGGGLSKNIQYF.

The gene calls are TRBV25-1 and TRBJ2-1, with 8 bases fitting TRBD2. Trimming cost V 7 bases and J 0 bases; bases outside gene matches: 8. The germline CDR1 and CDR2 sequences are MGHDK and SYGVNS. The CDR3 length is 16 residues. The CDR3 spells CASTIAGHCSYNEQFF. In DNA form, the CDR3 reads TGTGCCAGCACCATAGCGGGGCACTGCTCCTACAATGAGCAGTTCTTC.

The genes are TRBV5-1 and TRBJ2-7, with 10 bases fitting TRBD2. V shed 0 bases and J 5 bases; nucleotides not matched to a gene: 14. This CDR3 spans 18 amino acids. In germline, CDR1 is SGHRS, CDR2 YFSETQ. Here the CDR3 DNA reads TGCGCCAGCAGCTTGGCCCCCACGGGTAGCGGGAGGCACCACGAGCAGTACTTC. Residues: CASSLAPTGSGRHHEQYF.

The chain carries TRBV19 and TRBJ1-3, with D perhaps matching TRBD1 (5 bases). The CDR3 is 16 amino acids. The V and J ends lost 3 bases and 2 bases respectively, with 14 bases between them. Per the germline V gene, CDR1 is LNHDA and CDR2 is SQIVND (reference sequence). DNA for the CDR3: TGTGCCAGTAGTATCCCAGCAGGGCAAGCTGGAAACACCATATATTTT. It codes for CASSIPAGQAGNTIYF. The whole variable domain, remainder taken from reference TRBV19 and TRBJ1-3, is DGGITQSPKYLFRKEGQNVTLSCEQNLNHDAMYWYRQDPGQGLRLIYYSQIVNDFQKGDIAEGYSVSREKKESFPLTVTSAQKNPTAFYLCASSIPAGQAGNTIYFGEGSWLTVV.

This chain connects TRBV19 to TRBJ1-5; tentatively, D is TRBD1 (5 bases). V lost 1 base to trimming and J lost 6 bases, with 31 bases between them. Germline CDR1 and CDR2: LNHDA and SQIVND (reference sequence). CDR3 length equals 21 residues. CDR3 residues: CASSIGLRGDLLDSSGQPQHF. The CDR3 nucleotides read TGTGCCAGTAGTATAGGATTAAGGGGCGATCTCCTGGATTCCTCGGGTCAGCCCCAGCATTTT. Full variable domain (remainder filled in from reference TRBV19 and TRBJ1-5): DGGITQSPKYLFRKEGQNVTLSCEQNLNHDAMYWYRQDPGQGLRLIYYSQIVNDFQKGDIAEGYSVSREKKESFPLTVTSAQKNPTAFYLCASSIGLRGDLLDSSGQPQHFGDGTRLSIL.

As regards this clone: Relative to the germline gene, one junction end is altered; a read error may explain this. The chain uses TRBV5-4 and TRBJ2-1, with 14 bases matching TRBD2. The CDR3 extends over 14 amino acids. The germline V gene has CDR1 SGHNT and CDR2 YYREEE (reference sequence). This chain's CDR3 is CASSPGLAGGIPLF. The DNA of the CDR3 is TGTGCCAGCAGCCCCGGACTAGCGGGAGGTATCCCCCTCTTC.

The chain has TRBV7-9 and TRBJ1-3; 7 positions agree with TRBD1. CDR3 size: 14 residues. Germline V gives CDR1 SEHNR, CDR2 FQNEAQ (reference sequence). J gave up 0 bases and V 5 bases, and 1 base lay outside the gene matches. The CDR3 sequence is CASSNRGSGNTIYF. CDR3 nucleotides: TGTGCCAGCAGCAACAGGGGCTCTGGAAACACCATATATTTT.

The chain joins TRBV7-3 to TRBJ1-6, with a tentative D call TRBD1 (5 bases). The V end lost 5 bases, the J end lost 7 bases, and 9 bases lay between the germline ends. The CDR3 runs 13 residues. Germline CDR1 reads SGHTA; CDR2 reads FQGTGA. CDR3 residues: CASSADRNSPLHF. The CDR3 DNA reads as TGTGCCAGCAGCGCCGACAGAAATTCACCCCTCCACTTT.

The chain employs TRBV15 and TRBJ1-4; the D gene is possibly TRBD1 (5 bases). Trimming pared 1 base from V and 8 bases from J, leaving 17 bases between. This CDR3 is built from 16 residues. Germline-derived CDR1 and CDR2 are LNHNV and YYDKDF (reference sequence). The CDR3 nucleotides are TGTGCCACCAGCAGAGGCGGGGGAGGAGAGGGGGAAAAACTGTTTTTT. Translated: CATSRGGGGEGEKLFF.